One sample yielded the 4 T cell receptor beta chains listed below, sequenced in a study of blood T cells in healthy people across ages. Using a J-beta primer mix together with a sample-barcoded 5' primer, a second PCR was run for about 6 to 12 cycles. From the 5' RACE reads, TCRdb called clonotypes with MiXCR, one entry per CDR3 protein. This repertoire shows approximately 800,000 distinct CDR3 sequences, about 26% found once; its top ten account for about 3%. The same data also went into a second study, on T cells of mothers and their children.

Sample: blood. The receptors stem from a boy younger than 18 in good health.

The chain links TRBV5-1 to TRBJ1-4; D is unresolved. V lost 0 bases to trimming and J lost 4 bases, with 7 bases between them. Looked up from germline, CDR1 is SGHRS and CDR2 is YFSETQ. The CDR3 is 14 amino acids. CDR3 in amino acids: CASSLEVGNEKLFF. In DNA form, the CDR3 reads TGCGCCAGCAGCTTGGAAGTAGGTAATGAAAAACTGTTTTTT. The entire variable domain, with the rest obtained from reference TRBV5-1 and TRBJ1-4, is as follows: KAGVTQTPRYLIKTRGQQVTLSCSPISGHRSVSWYQQTPGQGLQFLFEYFSETQRNKGNFPGRFSGRQFSNSRSEMNVSTLELGDSALYLCASSLEVGNEKLFFGSGTQLSVL.

This clonotype was picked up a small number of times. The chain combines TRBV20-1 with TRBJ2-5; the D gene is possibly TRBD2 (7 bases). V lost 6 bases and J 5 bases, leaving 13 bases between the germline ends. Per the germline V gene, CDR1 is DFQATT and CDR2 is SNEGSKA (reference sequence). The CDR3 has 12 residues. The CDR3 is CSAVRGGETQYF. DNA of the CDR3: TGCAGTGCCGTTAGGGGGGGGGAGACCCAGTACTTC.

This clonotype was counted at least ten times. The V gene is TRBV5-1, the J gene TRBJ2-1; D perhaps matches TRBD1 (6 bases). CDR1 and CDR2 from the germline V gene are SGHRS and YFSETQ. This CDR3 has 14 residues. With 0 bases removed from V and 2 bases from J, the gap between germline ends came to 6 bases. CDR3 in amino acids: CASSLDRAYNEQFF. The CDR3 DNA reads TGCGCCAGCAGCTTGGACAGGGCCTACAATGAGCAGTTCTTC.

This clonotype was detected only a few times. The chain is built from TRBV28 and TRBJ2-4; TRBD1 might be the D (7 bases). This CDR3 has 18 residues. Trimming took off 1 base at V and 10 bases at J, with 26 bases between the two ends. CDR1 is MDHEN, CDR2 SYDVKM, per germline. CDR3 sequence reads: CASSLSGQGGPFHRIQYF. CDR3 DNA sequence: TGTGCCAGCAGTTTATCAGGTCAGGGGGGACCATTTCATAGGATTCAGTACTTC.